The 25 T cell receptor beta chains given below trace back to one sample, sequenced in a study of identical twins (TCRdb year 2016). The library was obtained by 5' RACE. For sequencing, an Illumina HiSeq 2000 was employed. The public reads were reprocessed in TCRdb via fastp at Q25 and MiXCR, keeping in-frame beta chains. A single entry per CDR3 protein holds the most common genes and DNA from its merged rows. The sample data list about 550,000 distinct CDR3 sequences, and approximately 20% of these were observed just once. About 0.48% of the sample is in the top ten clones. These data were also filed under a second study, of yellow fever vaccine responses in identical twins.

Sequencing was performed on CD4+ T cells sorted from blood. These TCRs come from a woman aged 18 to 35 in good health.

CDR3 bases: TGCGCCAGCAGCTTGGGACAGCTGGGGTCACCCCTCCACTTT. Translation gives CASSLGQLGSPLHF. The chain couples TRBV5-1 to TRBJ1-6; possibly TRBD1 for D (5 bases). The CDR3 is 14 residues long. The germline V and J ends were trimmed by 0 bases and 10 bases, with 11 bases remaining between them. The germline gives CDR1 SGHRS, CDR2 YFSETQ. Looking up the rest from reference TRBV5-1 and TRBJ1-6 gives the full variable domain: KAGVTQTPRYLIKTRGQQVTLSCSPISGHRSVSWYQQTPGQGLQFLFEYFSETQRNKGNFPGRFSGRQFSNSRSEMNVSTLELGDSALYLCASSLGQLGSPLHFGNGTRLTVT.

This chain joins TRBV6-1 and TRBJ2-1, with D possibly called TRBD1 or TRBD2 (6 bases each). CDR3 length: 18 residues. Germline CDR1 and CDR2: MNHNS and SASEGT. Trimming took off 1 base at V and 8 bases at J, with 24 bases between the two ends. Here the CDR3 reads CASSEGLGGWALYDEQFF. CDR3 nucleotide sequence: TGTGCCAGCAGTGAAGGGCTCGGGGGCTGGGCCCTATACGATGAGCAGTTCTTC.

The chain carries TRBV5-1 and TRBJ2-7, with 11 bases identical to TRBD1. The CDR3 totals 16 residues. Germline V lookup: CDR1 SGHRS, CDR2 YFSETQ. Trimming took 5 bases from V and 1 from J; bases not matched to a gene: 8. The CDR3 DNA follows: TGCGCCAGCAGTCCGGCCGGGACAGGGGGGTCCTACGAGCAGTACGTC. It yields the protein CASSPAGTGGSYEQYV.

This clonotype was seen a handful of times. The chain carries TRBV5-1 and TRBJ2-5; 8 bases agree with TRBD2. After removal of 2 bases from V and 5 bases from J, the junction contained 11 bases not matched to a gene. CDR1 is SGHRS, CDR2 YFSETQ, per germline. The CDR3 loop spans 16 amino acids. In nucleotides, the CDR3 is TGCGCCAGCAGCTTTTCCAAGCGGGAGTGGATCGAGACCCAGTACTTC. Protein: CASSFSKREWIETQYF. Drawing the rest from reference TRBV5-1 and TRBJ2-5, the complete variable domain is KAGVTQTPRYLIKTRGQQVTLSCSPISGHRSVSWYQQTPGQGLQFLFEYFSETQRNKGNFPGRFSGRQFSNSRSEMNVSTLELGDSALYLCASSFSKREWIETQYFGPGTRLLVL.

The gene calls are TRBV4-2 and TRBJ2-6; no firm D call. Germline CDR1 and CDR2: LGHNA and YNFKEQ. CDR3 size: 16 residues. Trimming stripped 0 bases from V and 3 bases from J, with 9 bases between. CDR3 in DNA: TGTGCCAGCAGCCAAGAGTCCGGTTTTGGGGCCAACGTCCTGACTTTC. Protein product: CASSQESGFGANVLTF.

Many counts were recorded for this clonotype. The chain employs TRBV5-1 and TRBJ1-1; D not certain. Germline CDR1 is SGHRS and CDR2 is YFSETQ. The V end was cut by 2 bases, the J end by 2 bases, with 13 bases between. The CDR3 is made up of 15 amino acids. The CDR3 reads CASSLVGQLNTEAFF. CDR3 DNA sequence: TGCGCCAGCAGCTTAGTCGGGCAGCTAAACACTGAAGCTTTCTTT.

This clonotype was counted only a few times. This rearrangement joins TRBV5-1 to TRBJ2-2; D may be TRBD1 or TRBD2 (6 bases each). The ends were cut back, 6 bases at V and 1 base at J, with 13 bases in the middle. The CDR3 length is 15 residues. The germline CDR1 and CDR2 sequences are SGHRS and YFSETQ. Here the CDR3 DNA reads TGCGCCAGCACCACCGGAGGGGGGAACACCGGGGAGCTGTTTTTT. Translated: CASTTGGGNTGELFF.

The rearrangement uses TRBV4-1 and TRBJ2-2; 10 bases line up with TRBD2. The CDR3 covers 16 residues. J was trimmed by 4 bases and V by 6 bases; bases with no gene match: 8. Germline V CDR1 and CDR2: MGHRA, YSYEKL. As DNA, the CDR3 is TGCGCCAGCAGACCCCAGCGGGGGGGGTTCACCGGGGAGCTGTTTTTT. Translating it yields CASRPQRGGFTGELFF.

The chain combines TRBV5-1 with TRBJ1-1; D might be TRBD1 (6 bases). The germline V gene has CDR1 SGHRS and CDR2 YFSETQ. The CDR3 is 13 amino acids. The V end was cut by 1 base, the J end by 6 bases, with 10 bases between. The CDR3 spells CASSLQGMAEAFF. Written as DNA, the CDR3 is TGCGCCAGCAGCTTGCAGGGGATGGCTGAAGCTTTCTTT.

This clonotype was seen a few times. The V gene is TRBV21-1, the J gene TRBJ2-5; whether TRBD2, the table's D call, matches the DNA was not checked. TRBV21-1 is marked as a pseudogene. The length of the CDR3 is 15 residues. CDR3 sequence reads: CASSDPGLAGETQYF. The CDR3 DNA sequence: TGTGCCAGCAGCGATCCGGGACTAGCGGGAGAGACCCAGTACTTC.

The chain employs TRBV7-2 and TRBJ2-4; 12 bases fit TRBD2. V lost 4 bases, J lost 4 bases, and 2 bases stayed unmatched. Per the germline V gene, CDR1 is SGHTA and CDR2 is FQGNSA. The CDR3 length is 15 residues. CDR3 loop: CASSSSGREKNIQYF. The DNA of the CDR3 is TGTGCCAGCAGCTCTAGCGGGAGGGAGAAAAACATTCAGTACTTC.

This clonotype was detected only a few times. The chain couples TRBV5-1 to TRBJ2-1, with D perhaps TRBD1 or TRBD2 (5 bases each). Trimming took off 2 bases at V and 4 bases at J, with 13 bases between the two ends. The CDR3 is 15 amino acids. Germline loops: CDR1 SGHRS, CDR2 YFSETQ. This CDR3 is CASSLKAGAYNEQFF. DNA for the CDR3: TGCGCCAGCAGCTTAAAGGCCGGGGCTTACAATGAGCAGTTCTTC.

As to this clonotype: In this CDR3 the conserved last residue, phenylalanine or tryptophan, is missing, so a read error is likely. This chain links TRBV3-1 with TRBJ2-3; a possible D gene is TRBD1 (6 bases). Germline CDR1 is LGHDT and CDR2 is YNNKEL (reference sequence). The CDR3 is 15 residues long. With 1 base removed from V and 8 bases from J, the gap between germline ends came to 16 bases. The CDR3: CASSQVWTAEATQYS. DNA for the CDR3: TGTGCCAGCAGCCAAGTGTGGACAGCGGAGGCTACGCAGTATTCT.

This clonotype was seen only a few times. The V gene is TRBV7-9, the J gene TRBJ2-3; 9 bases align to TRBD1. Germline values: CDR1 SEHNR, CDR2 FQNEAQ (reference sequence). V gave up 5 bases and J gave up 2 bases; unmatched junction bases: 5. CDR3 length: 15 residues. CDR3 residues: CASSRGQGLTDTQYF. CDR3 in DNA: TGTGCCAGCAGCAGGGGACAGGGACTCACAGATACGCAGTATTTT.

The chain recombines TRBV12-3 or TRBV12-4 with TRBJ1-5; 7 positions match TRBD1. This CDR3 is 15 amino acids long. V was clipped by 6 bases and J by 0 bases; unmatched bases: 5. In DNA, the CDR3 is TGTGCCAGCAGCCCGGGGACAGTTAGCAATCAGCCCCAGCATTTT. The encoded protein is CASSPGTVSNQPQHF.

This clonotype has just a few counts. V usage is TRBV20-1 and J usage is TRBJ1-1, with 7 bases that match TRBD1. Germline values: CDR1 DFQATT, CDR2 SNEGSKA (reference sequence). J gave up 7 bases and V 1 base, and 9 bases lay outside the gene matches. The CDR3 consists of 14 residues. In DNA form, the CDR3 reads TGCAGTGCTAGAGTTCCAGGGGGTGCCTTTGAAGCTTTCTTT. Translating it yields CSARVPGGAFEAFF.

This clonotype was seen a few times. The chain links TRBV28 to TRBJ2-1; D could derive from TRBD1 or TRBD2 (5 bases each). The length of the CDR3 is 14 residues. Germline V gene sequence: CDR1 MDHEN, CDR2 SYDVKM. The ends were cut back, 7 bases at V and 4 bases at J, with 14 bases in the middle. For the CDR3, the DNA is TGTGCCAGCAAATCCGGGACCCTGTACAATGAGCAGTTCTTC. Residues: CASKSGTLYNEQFF.

The chain employs TRBV5-6 and TRBJ2-1, with 11 bases matching TRBD2. Germline CDR1 and CDR2: SGHDT and YYEEEE. The CDR3 spans 15 residues. Losses at the gene ends were 2 bases for V and 6 bases for J; bases not matched to a gene: 4. Here the CDR3 reads CASSFGLAGGNEQFF. DNA of the CDR3: TGTGCCAGCAGCTTTGGGCTAGCGGGGGGCAATGAGCAGTTCTTC.

V and J are TRBV6-5 and TRBJ2-1; D possibly corresponds to TRBD2 (8 bases). In germline, CDR1 is MNHEY, CDR2 SVGAGI. The V end lost 4 bases, the J end lost 9 bases, and 19 bases lay between the germline ends. The CDR3 has 15 amino acids. CDR3 residues: CASSSTSGAGGEQFF. Written as DNA, the CDR3 is TGTGCCAGCAGTTCCACTAGCGGAGCAGGGGGTGAGCAGTTCTTC.

The chain couples TRBV6-2 or TRBV6-3 to TRBJ2-7, with 10 nucleotides matching TRBD2. In germline, CDR1 is MNHEY, CDR2 SVGEGT. V was clipped by 6 bases and J by 2 bases; unmatched bases: 7. The CDR3 spans 15 residues. CDR3 nucleotides: TGTGCCAGCAGGGAACTAGCGGGACTCCCCTACGAGCAGTACTTC. This sequence encodes CASRELAGLPYEQYF.

J is TRBJ2-1 and V is TRBV15; 12 nucleotides align to TRBD2. There are 15 residues in the CDR3. Looked up from germline, CDR1 is LNHNV and CDR2 is YYDKDF (reference sequence). The J segment lost 8 bases and the V segment lost 3 bases, leaving 5 bases of the junction unmatched. The CDR3 sequence: CATSRTSGGTHEQFF. CDR3 DNA: TGTGCCACCAGCAGGACTAGCGGGGGCACTCATGAGCAGTTCTTC.

This clonotype has just a few counts. The chain carries TRBV28 and TRBJ1-1; D is ambiguous. V was clipped by 6 bases and J by 0 bases, with 11 bases between them. The CDR3 loop spans 14 amino acids. Germline CDR1 is MDHEN and CDR2 is SYDVKM. CDR3 in amino acids: CASRPISMNTEAFF. The CDR3 nucleotides are TGTGCCAGCAGACCTATTTCCATGAACACTGAAGCTTTCTTT.

The rearrangement joins TRBV6-4 to TRBJ2-3; 9 positions match TRBD1. Germline-derived CDR1 and CDR2 are MRHNA and SNTAGT. CDR3 length: 15 residues. V gave up 5 bases and J gave up 2 bases; unmatched junction bases: 5. In DNA form, the CDR3 reads TGTGCCAGCAGTTACAGGGGGCTTTTCACAGATACGCAGTATTTT. This codes for CASSYRGLFTDTQYF.

CDR3 nucleotide sequence: TGCAGCGTTGAAAGGGGCCTGAACACTGAAGCTTTCTTT. Protein sequence: CSVERGLNTEAFF. The chain recombines TRBV29-1 with TRBJ1-1, with D possibly matching TRBD1 (5 bases). This CDR3 is built from 13 residues. Germline lookup yields CDR1 SQVTM and CDR2 ANQGSEA. The V gene lost 2 bases and the J gene lost 0 bases, with 7 bases spanning the gap. Variable domain in full (rest from reference TRBV29-1 and TRBJ1-1): SAVISQKPSRDICQRGTSLTIQCQVDSQVTMMFWYRQQPGQSLTLIATANQGSEATYESGFVIDKFPISRPNLTFSTLTVSNMSPEDSSIYLCSVERGLNTEAFFGQGTRLTVV.

J is TRBJ1-6 and V is TRBV12-3 or TRBV12-4; D is perhaps TRBD1 (5 bases). Trimming took off 3 bases at V and 8 bases at J, with 11 bases between the two ends. The CDR3 spans 14 residues. The CDR3 reads CASSFSRADSPLHF. The CDR3 DNA is TGTGCCAGCAGTTTTAGCAGGGCTGATTCACCCCTCCACTTT.